This TCR beta chain appears in the sequencing data of a study of human T cells and chemical hapten exposure. TCRdb re-called the RACE reads through MiXCR, storing one row per CDR3 protein. The table includes nearly 55,000 distinct CDR3 sequences, 8.5% to 10% detected once. V was shortened by 1 base and J by 2 bases, with 15 bases between the two germline ends. CDR3 length: 16 amino acids. Looked up from germline, CDR1 is SGHVS and CDR2 is FNYEAQ. The time point denotes: patch test 2, 6 weeks after DPC sensitization. Treatment given: therapeutic diphenylcyclopropenone sensitization with weekly scalp DPC. Participating donors were patients with alopecia, aged 18 to 70 years, considered appropriate candidates for DPC.

The chain joins TRBV7-6 to TRBJ2-7, with no clear D. The source of this sequence is a woman aged 50 to 60 with alopecia areata. Some clones in this sample may be carry-over from other donors' samples. Source: whole blood, taken in connection with sensitization to the hapten diphenylcyclopropenone (DPC). The CDR3 reads CASSLESAFAPYEQYF. The CDR3 coding sequence is TGTGCCAGCAGCTTAGAATCGGCCTTCGCCCCCTACGAGCAGTACTTC.